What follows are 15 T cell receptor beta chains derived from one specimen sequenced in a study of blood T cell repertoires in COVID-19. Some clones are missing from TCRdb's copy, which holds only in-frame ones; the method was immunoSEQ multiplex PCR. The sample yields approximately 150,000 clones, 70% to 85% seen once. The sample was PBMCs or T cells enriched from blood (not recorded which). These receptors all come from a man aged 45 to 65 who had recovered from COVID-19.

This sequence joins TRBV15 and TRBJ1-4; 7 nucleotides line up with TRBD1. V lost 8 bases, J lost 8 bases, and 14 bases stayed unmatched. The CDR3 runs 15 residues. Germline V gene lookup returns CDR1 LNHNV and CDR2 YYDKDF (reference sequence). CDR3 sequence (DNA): TGTGCCACCGAGGGTCGGAACAGGGGTTACGAAAAACTGTTTTTT. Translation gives CATEGRNRGYEKLFF. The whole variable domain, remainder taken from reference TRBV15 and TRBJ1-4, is DAMVIQNPRYQVTQFGKPVTLSCSQTLNHNVMYWYQQKSSQAPKLLFHYYDKDFNNEADTPDNFQSRRPNTSFCFLDIRSPGLGDTAMYLCATEGRNRGYEKLFFGSGTQLSVL.

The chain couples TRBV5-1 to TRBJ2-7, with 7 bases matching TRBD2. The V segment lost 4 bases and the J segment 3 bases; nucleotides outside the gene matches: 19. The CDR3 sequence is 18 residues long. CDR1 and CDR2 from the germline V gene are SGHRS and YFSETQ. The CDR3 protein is CASSPGLLGKGWDYEQYF. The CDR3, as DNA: TGCGCCAGCAGCCCGGGACTATTGGGCAAGGGATGGGACTACGAGCAGTACTTC.

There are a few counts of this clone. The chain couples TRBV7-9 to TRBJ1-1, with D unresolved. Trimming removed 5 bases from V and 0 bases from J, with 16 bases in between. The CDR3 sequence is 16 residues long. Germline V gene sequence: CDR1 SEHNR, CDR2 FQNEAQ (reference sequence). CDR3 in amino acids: CASSPHSLLMNTEAFF. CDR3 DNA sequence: TGTGCCAGCAGCCCGCACAGCCTATTAATGAACACTGAAGCTTTCTTT.

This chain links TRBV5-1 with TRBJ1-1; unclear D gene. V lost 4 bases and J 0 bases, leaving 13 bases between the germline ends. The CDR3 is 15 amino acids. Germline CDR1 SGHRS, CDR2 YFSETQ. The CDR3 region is CASSPMTTMNTEAFF. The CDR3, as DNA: TGCGCCAGCAGCCCGATGACAACGATGAACACTGAAGCTTTCTTT.

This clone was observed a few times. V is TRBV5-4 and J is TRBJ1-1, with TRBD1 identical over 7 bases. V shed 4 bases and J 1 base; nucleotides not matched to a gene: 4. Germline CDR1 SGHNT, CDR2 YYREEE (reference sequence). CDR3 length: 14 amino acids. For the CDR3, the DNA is TGTGCCAGCAGCCTCCGACAGGGGAACACTGAAGCTTTCTTT. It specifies CASSLRQGNTEAFF.

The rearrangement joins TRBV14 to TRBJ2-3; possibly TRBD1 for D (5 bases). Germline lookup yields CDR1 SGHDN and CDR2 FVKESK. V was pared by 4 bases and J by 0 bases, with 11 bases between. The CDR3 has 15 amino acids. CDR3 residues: CASSLIRQSTDTQYF. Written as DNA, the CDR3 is TGTGCCAGCAGCCTAATCCGACAGAGCACAGATACGCAGTATTTT.

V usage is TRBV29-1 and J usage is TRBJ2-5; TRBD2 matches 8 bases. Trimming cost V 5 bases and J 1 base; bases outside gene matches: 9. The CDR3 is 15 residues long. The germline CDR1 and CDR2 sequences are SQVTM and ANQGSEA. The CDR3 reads CSVSRGSGAQETQYF. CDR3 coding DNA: TGCAGCGTTTCCCGGGGTAGCGGGGCCCAAGAGACCCAGTACTTC.

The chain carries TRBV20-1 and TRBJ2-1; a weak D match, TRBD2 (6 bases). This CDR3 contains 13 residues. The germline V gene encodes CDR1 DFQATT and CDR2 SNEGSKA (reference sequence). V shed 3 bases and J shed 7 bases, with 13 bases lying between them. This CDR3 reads CSASGVGGNEQFF. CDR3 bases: TGCAGTGCTAGTGGCGTCGGGGGTAATGAGCAGTTCTTC.

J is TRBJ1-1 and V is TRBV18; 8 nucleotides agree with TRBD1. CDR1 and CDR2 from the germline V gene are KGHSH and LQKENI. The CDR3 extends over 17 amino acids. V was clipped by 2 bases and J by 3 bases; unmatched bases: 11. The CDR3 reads CASSPFQGARGDTEAFF. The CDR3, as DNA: TGTGCCAGCTCACCATTCCAGGGGGCGCGGGGTGACACTGAAGCTTTCTTT. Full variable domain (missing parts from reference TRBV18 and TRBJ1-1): NAGVMQNPRHLVRRRGQEARLRCSPMKGHSHVYWYRQLPEEGLKFMVYLQKENIIDESGMPKERFSAEFPKEGPSILRIQQVVRGDSAAYFCASSPFQGARGDTEAFFGQGTRLTVV.

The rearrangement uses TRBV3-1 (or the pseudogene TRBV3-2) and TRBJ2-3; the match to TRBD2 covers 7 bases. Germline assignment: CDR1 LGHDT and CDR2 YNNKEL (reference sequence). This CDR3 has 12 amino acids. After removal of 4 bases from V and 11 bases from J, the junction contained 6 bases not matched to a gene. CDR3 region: CASSPERGLQYF. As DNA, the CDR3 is TGTGCCAGCAGCCCCGAGCGGGGACTGCAGTATTTT.

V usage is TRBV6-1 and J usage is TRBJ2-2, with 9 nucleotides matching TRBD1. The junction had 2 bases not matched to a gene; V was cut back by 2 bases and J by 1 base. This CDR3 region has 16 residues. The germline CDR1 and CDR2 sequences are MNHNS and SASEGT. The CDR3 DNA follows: TGTGCCAGCAGTGAAACAGGGGGCTGGAACACCGGGGAGCTGTTTTTT. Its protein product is CASSETGGWNTGELFF.

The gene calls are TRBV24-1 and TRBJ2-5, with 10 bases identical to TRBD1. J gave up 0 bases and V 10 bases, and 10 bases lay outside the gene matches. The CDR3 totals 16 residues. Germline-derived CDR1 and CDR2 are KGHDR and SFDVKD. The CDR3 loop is CATTERDRGYQETQYF. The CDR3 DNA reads TGTGCCACTACTGAAAGGGACAGGGGATACCAAGAGACCCAGTACTTC.

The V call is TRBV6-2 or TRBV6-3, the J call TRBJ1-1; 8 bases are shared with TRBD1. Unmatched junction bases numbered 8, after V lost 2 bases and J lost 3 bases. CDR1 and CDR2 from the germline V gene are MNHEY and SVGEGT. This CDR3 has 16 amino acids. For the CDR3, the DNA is TGTGCCAGCAGTTACCGTAAGACAGGGGCGCACACTGAAGCTTTCTTT. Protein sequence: CASSYRKTGAHTEAFF.

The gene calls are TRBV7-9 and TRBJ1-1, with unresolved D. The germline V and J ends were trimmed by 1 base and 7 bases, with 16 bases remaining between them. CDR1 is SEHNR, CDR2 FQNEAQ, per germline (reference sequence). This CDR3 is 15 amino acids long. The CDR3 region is CASSLGISRGFEAFF. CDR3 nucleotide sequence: TGTGCCAGCAGCTTAGGAATATCCCGGGGTTTTGAAGCTTTCTTT.

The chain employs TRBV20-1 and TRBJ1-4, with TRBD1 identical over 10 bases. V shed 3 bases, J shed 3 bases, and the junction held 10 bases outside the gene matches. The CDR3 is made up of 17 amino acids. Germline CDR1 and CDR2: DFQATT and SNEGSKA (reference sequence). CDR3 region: CSASAGTGVRPNEKLFF. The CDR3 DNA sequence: TGCAGTGCTAGTGCCGGGACAGGGGTGCGTCCTAATGAAAAACTGTTTTTT.